A single sample is the source of the 28 T cell receptor beta chains below, sequenced in a study of blood T cell repertoires in COVID-19. The repertoire was sequenced with immunoSEQ multiplex PCR; TCRdb's copy has only in-frame clones and lacks some. The sample has over 300,000 clones; about 89% are singletons. Sequencing was done on a sample of peripheral blood. Receptor source: a man aged 35 to 55 with acute or convalescent COVID-19.

The chain carries TRBV2 and TRBJ2-7; D ambiguous. Germline V gene lookup returns CDR1 SNHLY and CDR2 FYNNEI. V lost 1 base and J 3 bases, leaving 10 bases between the germline ends. The CDR3 loop spans 14 amino acids. This CDR3 reads CASSEGFSGYEQYF. The CDR3 bases are TGTGCCAGCAGTGAAGGTTTTTCGGGCTACGAGCAGTACTTC. The full variable domain, its missing parts supplied by reference TRBV2 and TRBJ2-7, is EPEVTQTPSHQVTQMGQEVILRCVPISNHLYFYWYRQILGQKVEFLVSFYNNEISEKSEIFDDQFSVERPDGSNFTLKIRSTKLEDSAMYFCASSEGFSGYEQYFGPGTRLTVT.

The sample holds one count of this clone. The V gene is TRBV7-9, the J gene TRBJ2-5; D not resolved. Per germline, CDR1 SEHNR and CDR2 FQNEAQ (reference sequence). The V end was cut by 3 bases, the J end by 3 bases, with 8 bases between. This CDR3 spans 13 amino acids. The CDR3 DNA reads as TGTGCCAGCAGCTTCTATAGAGAAGAGACCCAGTACTTC. Protein sequence: CASSFYREETQYF. Full variable domain (missing parts from reference TRBV7-9 and TRBJ2-5): DTGVSQNPRHKITKRGQNVTFRCDPISEHNRLYWYRQTLGQGPEFLTYFQNEAQLEKSRLLSDRFSAERPKGSFSTLEIQRTEQGDSAMYLCASSFYREETQYFGPGTRLLVL.

The chain couples TRBV7-2 to TRBJ2-5, with D perhaps TRBD2 (7 bases). Between the trimmed V and J ends, which lost 2 bases and 1 base, there was a span of 11 bases. This CDR3 spans 15 amino acids. CDR1 and CDR2 (germline): SGHTA, FQGNSA. The DNA for the CDR3 is TGTGCCAGCAGCTTAAGGGGGGGCCTCCAAGAGACCCAGTACTTC. It yields the protein CASSLRGGLQETQYF.

The rearrangement uses TRBV18 and TRBJ2-7; 7 bases agree with TRBD1. V shed 1 base and J 0 bases; nucleotides not matched to a gene: 12. The CDR3 sequence is 18 residues long. CDR1 KGHSH and CDR2 LQKENI come from the germline V gene. CDR3 residues: CASSPLPFPGTDSYEQYF. CDR3 sequence (DNA): TGTGCCAGCTCACCACTACCATTTCCCGGGACAGACTCCTACGAGCAGTACTTC.

CDR3 in DNA: TGTGCCAGCAGTTACTCAATTGCGGGGTACGGTGAAAAACTGTTTTTT. This translates into CASSYSIAGYGEKLFF. The rearrangement links TRBV6-5 to TRBJ1-4, with D unclear. CDR3 length: 16 amino acids. V lost 0 bases, J lost 7 bases, and 15 bases lay in between. Germline loops: CDR1 MNHEY, CDR2 SVGAGI.

A few counts support this clone. The DNA for the CDR3 is TGTGCCAGCAGCGTCCGACAGCAAGAGACCCAGTACTTC. Its translation is CASSVRQQETQYF. This rearrangement joins TRBV9 to TRBJ2-5, with D perhaps TRBD1 (5 bases). CDR1 is SGDLS, CDR2 YYNGEE, per germline. CDR3 length: 13 residues. V lost 2 bases, J lost 2 bases, and 7 bases lay in between.

In its sample, this clone was seen a few times. The CDR3 loop is CASSPSGPGELFF. The CDR3 nucleotides are TGTGCCAGCAGCCCTAGCGGGCCCGGGGAGCTGTTTTTT. The rearrangement uses TRBV9 and TRBJ2-2; 8 bases map to TRBD2. In germline, CDR1 is SGDLS, CDR2 YYNGEE. There are 13 residues in the CDR3. Trimming cost V 4 bases and J 6 bases; bases outside gene matches: 2.

This chain joins TRBV9 and TRBJ2-1; 9 bases are a match to TRBD1. Germline trimming cut 4 bases from V and 4 bases from J; bases unmatched to any gene: 6. There are 15 residues in the CDR3. CDR1 is SGDLS and CDR2 is YYNGEE in the germline V gene. CDR3 in DNA: TGTGCCAGCAGCCCTGGGACAGGGAATTACAATGAGCAGTTCTTC. It yields the protein CASSPGTGNYNEQFF.

This chain connects TRBV12-3 or TRBV12-4 to TRBJ1-2; no clear D. The CDR3 totals 12 residues. Trimming pared 3 bases from V and 8 bases from J, leaving 10 bases between. CDR3 nucleotide sequence: TGTGCCAGCAGTTTCTTCTCCCGGGGCTACACCTTC. Protein product: CASSFFSRGYTF.

This chain links TRBV7-6 with TRBJ1-2, with 11 bases identical to TRBD1. The ends lost 5 bases at V and 4 bases at J; junction bases unmatched: 9. In germline, CDR1 is SGHVS, CDR2 FNYEAQ. The CDR3 consists of 16 residues. The CDR3 loop reads CASSQGGTGGFYGYTF. The DNA for the CDR3 is TGTGCCAGCAGCCAGGGGGGGACAGGGGGTTTCTATGGCTACACCTTC.

The chain has TRBV28 and TRBJ2-3; D not resolved. Germline loops: CDR1 MDHEN, CDR2 SYDVKM. The CDR3 extends over 15 amino acids. The V and J ends lost 3 bases and 1 base respectively, with 11 bases between them. This chain's CDR3 is CASSFIVAGTDTQYF. The CDR3 DNA sequence: TGTGCCAGCAGTTTTATAGTTGCCGGCACAGATACGCAGTATTTT. Combining the CDR3 with reference TRBV28 and TRBJ2-3 gives the whole variable domain DVKVTQSSRYLVKRTGEKVFLECVQDMDHENMFWYRQDPGLGLRLIYFSYDVKMKEKGDIPEGYSVSREKKERFSLILESASTNQTSMYLCASSFIVAGTDTQYFGPGTRLTVL.

The V gene is TRBV12-3 or TRBV12-4, the J gene TRBJ1-6; D unresolved. The CDR3 spans 13 residues. V lost 7 bases to trimming and J lost 7 bases, with 11 bases between them. The CDR3 region is CASTRRENSPLHF. CDR3 sequence (DNA): TGTGCCAGCACCCGAAGGGAGAATTCACCCCTCCACTTT.

CDR3 loop: CASSNTGQGIYNSPLHF. CDR3 in DNA: TGTGCCAGCAGTAATACAGGGCAGGGAATATATAATTCACCCCTCCACTTT. The chain couples TRBV11-2 to TRBJ1-6, with D tentatively TRBD1 (6 bases). CDR3 length: 17 amino acids. V lost 6 bases to trimming and J lost 4 bases, with 19 bases between them. Germline assignment: CDR1 SGHAT and CDR2 FQNNGV.

The chain combines TRBV7-6 with TRBJ1-5; maybe TRBD1 (6 bases). CDR1 is SGHVS and CDR2 is FNYEAQ in the germline V gene. This CDR3 region has 17 residues. V lost 2 bases and J 8 bases, leaving 22 bases between the germline ends. This CDR3 reads CASSLSGLGAHREPQHF. The CDR3 DNA is TGTGCCAGCAGCTTAAGCGGATTGGGGGCGCATAGGGAGCCCCAGCATTTT.

The chain links TRBV30 to TRBJ2-1; 7 bases are a match to TRBD2. V shed 3 bases and J 7 bases; nucleotides not matched to a gene: 9. Germline CDR1 is GTSNPN and CDR2 is SVGIG (reference sequence). The CDR3 runs 14 residues. CDR3: CAWRVFGSGNEQFF. In DNA form, the CDR3 reads TGTGCCTGGAGAGTCTTTGGTAGCGGGAATGAGCAGTTCTTC.

The V gene is TRBV29-1, the J gene TRBJ1-1, with 7 bases that match TRBD1. CDR3 length: 13 amino acids. The V segment lost 7 bases and the J segment 0 bases; nucleotides outside the gene matches: 5. Germline lookup yields CDR1 SQVTM and CDR2 ANQGSEA. The CDR3 DNA is TGCAGCGCTACCACAGGGGTGAACACTGAAGCTTTCTTT. Its protein product is CSATTGVNTEAFF.

Remarks on this clone: The same CDR3 can be traced to other DNA sequences in this sample. This rearrangement joins TRBV7-3 to TRBJ2-2, with TRBD2 identical over 14 bases. This CDR3 has 16 residues. Germline V lookup: CDR1 SGHTA, CDR2 FQGTGA. V was clipped by 2 bases and J by 4 bases; unmatched bases: 0. This CDR3 is CASSLGLAGGTGELFF. The CDR3 DNA follows: TGTGCCAGCAGCTTAGGACTAGCGGGGGGCACCGGGGAGCTGTTTTTT. Full variable domain (remainder filled in from reference TRBV7-3 and TRBJ2-2): GAGVSQTPSNKVTEKGKYVELRCDPISGHTALYWYRQSLGQGPEFLIYFQGTGAADDSGLPNDRFFAVRPEGSVSTLKIQRTERGDSAVYLCASSLGLAGGTGELFFGEGSRLTVL.

The CDR3 loop is CSVANRAANYGYTF. CDR3 nucleotide sequence: TGCAGCGTTGCTAATAGAGCCGCTAACTATGGCTACACCTTC. The chain couples TRBV29-1 to TRBJ1-2; D gene unclear. Trimming shortened V by 4 bases and J by 0 bases, and 12 bases separated the two germline ends. Germline CDR1 and CDR2: SQVTM and ANQGSEA. The CDR3 has 14 residues.

This sequence joins TRBV27 and TRBJ2-2; the D is unclear. The V and J ends lost 2 bases and 0 bases respectively, with 7 bases between them. CDR1 and CDR2 (germline): MNHEY, SMNVEV (reference sequence). The CDR3 loop spans 15 amino acids. The CDR3 DNA is TGTGCCAGCAGTTTACGACTTGCGAACACCGGGGAGCTGTTTTTT. Protein: CASSLRLANTGELFF.

The chain has TRBV5-5 and TRBJ1-5; 8 nucleotides line up with TRBD1. J was trimmed by 7 bases and V by 4 bases; bases with no gene match: 7. From germline, CDR1 is SGHKS and CDR2 YYEKEE (reference sequence). The CDR3 consists of 14 residues. The DNA of the CDR3 is TGTGCCAGCAGCATCGGGACAGGTCTACAGCCCCAGCATTTT. This gives the protein CASSIGTGLQPQHF.

This chain connects TRBV14 to TRBJ2-4, with D possibly matching TRBD1 (6 bases). This CDR3 contains 16 residues. Trimming stripped 5 bases from V and 0 bases from J, with 14 bases between. CDR1 SGHDN and CDR2 FVKESK come from the germline V gene. The CDR3 DNA reads as TGTGCCAGCAGCTATCCCAGGGGAATAGCCAAAAACATTCAGTACTTC. The encoded protein is CASSYPRGIAKNIQYF. Combining the CDR3 with reference TRBV14 and TRBJ2-4 gives the whole variable domain EAGVTQFPSHSVIEKGQTVTLRCDPISGHDNLYWYRRVMGKEIKFLLHFVKESKQDESGMPNNRFLAERTGGTYSTLKVQPAELEDSGVYFCASSYPRGIAKNIQYFGAGTRLSVL.

The rearrangement uses TRBV28 and TRBJ2-3; D is possibly TRBD1 (6 bases). CDR3 length equals 12 residues. Germline lookup yields CDR1 MDHEN and CDR2 SYDVKM. V was cut by 7 bases and J by 8 bases, with 13 bases left in between. The CDR3 reads CASTNRAATQYF. The CDR3 DNA is TGTGCCAGCACAAACAGGGCCGCTACGCAGTATTTT.

The chain employs TRBV11-2 and TRBJ1-1; 7 bases align to TRBD1. The CDR3 sequence is 15 residues long. Germline lookup yields CDR1 SGHAT and CDR2 FQNNGV. The J segment lost 2 bases and the V segment lost 1 base, leaving 4 bases of the junction unmatched. CDR3 DNA sequence: TGTGCCAGCAGCTTAGTAGGGACAGATAACACTGAAGCTTTCTTT. Encoded protein: CASSLVGTDNTEAFF.

V gene TRBV19 combines with J gene TRBJ2-1; 13 bases fit TRBD2. The CDR3 has 15 amino acids. The germline V gene encodes CDR1 LNHDA and CDR2 SQIVND (reference sequence). V lost 4 bases, J lost 10 bases, and 7 bases stayed unmatched. The CDR3, as DNA: TGTGCCAGTAGTACAGGACTAGCGGGAGTTGTGGAGCAGTTCTTC. This sequence encodes CASSTGLAGVVEQFF. Full variable domain (remainder filled in from reference TRBV19 and TRBJ2-1): DGGITQSPKYLFRKEGQNVTLSCEQNLNHDAMYWYRQDPGQGLRLIYYSQIVNDFQKGDIAEGYSVSREKKESFPLTVTSAQKNPTAFYLCASSTGLAGVVEQFFGPGTRLTVL.

The chain is built from TRBV9 and TRBJ1-4; 12 positions agree with TRBD1. The CDR3 loop spans 17 amino acids. V lost 4 bases to trimming and J lost 0 bases; unmatched junction nucleotides: 4. From germline, CDR1 is SGDLS and CDR2 YYNGEE. The CDR3 DNA reads as TGTGCCAGCAGCCCCGGGACAGGGGGCCCAACTAATGAAAAACTGTTTTTT. It codes for CASSPGTGGPTNEKLFF. The full variable domain, completed using reference TRBV9 and TRBJ1-4, is DSGVTQTPKHLITATGQRVTLRCSPRSGDLSVYWYQQSLDQGLQFLIQYYNGEERAKGNILERFSAQQFPDLHSELNLSSLELGDSALYFCASSPGTGGPTNEKLFFGSGTQLSVL.

The chain recombines TRBV5-8 with TRBJ1-2; TRBD1 is a possible D gene (5 bases). In germline, CDR1 is SGHTS, CDR2 YDEGEE. The CDR3 loop spans 12 amino acids. The germline V and J ends were trimmed by 4 bases and 8 bases, with 12 bases remaining between them. The CDR3 sequence is CASSPRRGGYTF. In nucleotides, the CDR3 is TGTGCCAGCAGCCCTCGGAGGGGCGGCTACACCTTC.

V usage is TRBV5-1 and J usage is TRBJ2-7, with TRBD1 identical over 7 bases. CDR1 is SGHRS, CDR2 YFSETQ, per germline. V was pared by 0 bases and J by 3 bases, with 3 bases of the junction left unmatched. This CDR3 contains 14 residues. For the CDR3, the DNA is TGCGCCAGCAGCTTGGCCGGGACAGTCTACGAGCAGTACTTC. Translated: CASSLAGTVYEQYF.

This chain connects TRBV12-3 or TRBV12-4 to TRBJ2-1, with D possibly TRBD1 on 6 matching bases. The ends were cut back, 5 bases at V and 6 bases at J, with 11 bases in the middle. This CDR3 region has 13 residues. The CDR3 coding sequence is TGTGCCAGCAGTACAGGGTTTAGCAATGAGCAGTTCTTC. It codes for CASSTGFSNEQFF.